This TCR beta chain was sequenced for a study of blood T cell repertoires in COVID-19. At the level of the study: Italy, Spain and the United States were the sources of the convalescent and acute COVID-19 samples. In each case, the material was cDNA or gDNA derived from T cells, B-cell-depleted T cells, or PBMCs.

CDR3 size: 18 residues. Germline V gene sequence: CDR1 ENHRY, CDR2 SYGVKD. Unmatched junction bases numbered 8, after V lost 4 bases and J lost 0 bases. Authors' processing steps: By means of reference gene primer amplification, nucleated cell counts were estimated. TCRdb's copy holds only in-frame clones and misses some; the assay was immunoSEQ multiplex PCR. V and J calls and clone size are copied from that table; D and trimming were computed from the DNA. The sample contains about 81,000 clones, roughly four fifths of which appear only once. Sequencing was done on a sample of peripheral blood. The J gene is TRBJ2-6, the V gene TRBV10-3, with TRBD1 identical over 8 bases. The TCR sequence derives from a human donor in a cohort sampled during active COVID-19. In DNA form, the CDR3 reads TGTGCCATCAGTGGCCCCGGACAGGGAGGCTCTGGGGCCAACGTCCTGACTTTC. Protein product: CAISGPGQGGSGANVLTF.